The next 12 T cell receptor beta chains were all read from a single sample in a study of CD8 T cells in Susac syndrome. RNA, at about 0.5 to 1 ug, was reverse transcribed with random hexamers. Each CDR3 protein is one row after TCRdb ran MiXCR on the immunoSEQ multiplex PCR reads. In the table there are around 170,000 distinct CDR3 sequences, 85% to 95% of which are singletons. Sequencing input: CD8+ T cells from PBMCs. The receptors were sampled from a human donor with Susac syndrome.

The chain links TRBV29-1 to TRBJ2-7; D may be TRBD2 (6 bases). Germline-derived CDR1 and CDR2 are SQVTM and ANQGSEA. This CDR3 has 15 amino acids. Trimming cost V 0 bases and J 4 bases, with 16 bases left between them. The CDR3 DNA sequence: TGCAGCGTTGAAGATTGGGGGGAGCGGTCGTACGAGCAGTACTTC. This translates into CSVEDWGERSYEQYF.

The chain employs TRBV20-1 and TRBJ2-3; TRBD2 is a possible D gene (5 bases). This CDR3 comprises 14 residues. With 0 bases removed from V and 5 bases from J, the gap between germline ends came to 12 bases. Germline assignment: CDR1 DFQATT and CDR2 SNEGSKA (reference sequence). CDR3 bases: TGCAGTGCTAGAGATCGCACTAGAGGAGATACGCAGTATTTT. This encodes CSARDRTRGDTQYF.

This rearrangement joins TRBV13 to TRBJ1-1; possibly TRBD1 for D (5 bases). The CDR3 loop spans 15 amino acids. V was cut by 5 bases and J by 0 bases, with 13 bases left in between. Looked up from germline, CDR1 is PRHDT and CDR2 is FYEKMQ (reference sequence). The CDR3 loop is CASSDRDALNTEAFF. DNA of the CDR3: TGTGCCAGCAGCGACCGGGACGCCCTGAACACTGAAGCTTTCTTT.

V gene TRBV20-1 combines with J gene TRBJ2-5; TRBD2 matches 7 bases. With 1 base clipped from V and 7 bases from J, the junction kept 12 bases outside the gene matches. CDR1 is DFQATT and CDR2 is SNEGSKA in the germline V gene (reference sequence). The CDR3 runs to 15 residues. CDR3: CSARVWDGRMWTQYF. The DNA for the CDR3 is TGCAGTGCTAGAGTCTGGGACGGGAGGATGTGGACCCAGTACTTC.

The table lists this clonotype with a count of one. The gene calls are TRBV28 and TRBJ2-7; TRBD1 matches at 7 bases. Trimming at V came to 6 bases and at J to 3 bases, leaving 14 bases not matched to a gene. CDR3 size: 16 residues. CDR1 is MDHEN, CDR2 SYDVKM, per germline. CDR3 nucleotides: TGTGCCAGCAGCCCAACAGGGGACACGCTGGACTACGAGCAGTACTTC. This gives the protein CASSPTGDTLDYEQYF.

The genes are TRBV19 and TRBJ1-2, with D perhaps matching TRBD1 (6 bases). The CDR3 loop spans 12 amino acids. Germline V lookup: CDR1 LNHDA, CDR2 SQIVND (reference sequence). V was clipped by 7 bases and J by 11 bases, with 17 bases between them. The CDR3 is CASNREESGYTF. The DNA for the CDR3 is TGTGCCAGTAACAGGGAGGAAAGTGGGTACACCTTC.

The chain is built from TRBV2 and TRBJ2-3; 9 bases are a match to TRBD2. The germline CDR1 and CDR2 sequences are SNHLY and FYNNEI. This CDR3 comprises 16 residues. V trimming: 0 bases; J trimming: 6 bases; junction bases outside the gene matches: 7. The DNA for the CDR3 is TGTGCCAGCAGTGAAGCGCTAGGCGGGGGGGAGGATACGCAGTATTTT. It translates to CASSEALGGGEDTQYF.

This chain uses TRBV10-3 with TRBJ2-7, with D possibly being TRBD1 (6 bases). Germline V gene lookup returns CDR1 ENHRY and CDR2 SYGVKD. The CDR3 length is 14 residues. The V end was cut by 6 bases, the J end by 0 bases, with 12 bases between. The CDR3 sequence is CAIRKTGSSYEQYF. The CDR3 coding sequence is TGTGCCATCAGAAAGACAGGAAGCTCCTACGAGCAGTACTTC.

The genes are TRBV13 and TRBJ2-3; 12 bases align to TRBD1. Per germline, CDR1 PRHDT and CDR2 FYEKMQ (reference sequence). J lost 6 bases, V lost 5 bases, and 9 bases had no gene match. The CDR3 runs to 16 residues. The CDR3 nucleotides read TGTGCCAGCAGCCCAGCCGGGACAGGGGGCGCGGATACGCAGTATTTT. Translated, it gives CASSPAGTGGADTQYF. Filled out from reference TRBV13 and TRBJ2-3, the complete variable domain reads AAGVIQSPRHLIKEKRETATLKCYPIPRHDTVYWYQQGPGQDPQFLISFYEKMQSDKGSIPDRFSAQQFSDYHSELNMSSLELGDSALYFCASSPAGTGGADTQYFGPGTRLTVL.

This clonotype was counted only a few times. The CDR3 here is CSARTSSYEQYF. The DNA for the CDR3 is TGCAGTGCTAGGACTAGTTCCTACGAGCAGTACTTC. J is TRBJ2-7 and V is TRBV20-1; D may be TRBD2 (6 bases). The CDR3 contains 12 residues. Trimming removed 3 bases at V and 1 base at J, with 7 bases between. The germline V gene has CDR1 DFQATT and CDR2 SNEGSKA (reference sequence).

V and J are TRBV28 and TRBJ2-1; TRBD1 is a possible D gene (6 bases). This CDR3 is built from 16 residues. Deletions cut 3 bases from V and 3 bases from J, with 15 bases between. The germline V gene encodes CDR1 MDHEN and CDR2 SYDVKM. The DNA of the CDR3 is TGTGCCAGCAGTTTTTTTGGGCAGGGGATCTACAATGAGCAGTTCTTC. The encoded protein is CASSFFGQGIYNEQFF.

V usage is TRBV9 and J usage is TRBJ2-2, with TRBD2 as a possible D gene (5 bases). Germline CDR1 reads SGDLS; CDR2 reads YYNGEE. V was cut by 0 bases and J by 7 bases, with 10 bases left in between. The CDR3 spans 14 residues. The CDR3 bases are TGTGCCAGCAGCGTAGTGGGAGCAGTCGGGGAGCTGTTTTTT. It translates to CASSVVGAVGELFF.